Reported below is one TCR beta chain. This CDR3 spans 14 amino acids. The germline CDR1 and CDR2 sequences are MNHEY and SMNVEV (reference sequence). V was clipped by 3 bases and J by 4 bases, with 12 bases between them. Profiling relied on immunoSEQ multiplex PCR, and the TCRdb table lists in-frame clones only, not all of them. The profile covers around 200,000 clones, with roughly nine tenths appearing a single time and around 2.2% taken by the ten largest. This sample is part of a study of blood T cell repertoires in COVID-19. This receptor was identified in a woman aged 45-65 years with acute or convalescent COVID-19. Sample: peripheral blood. This chain links TRBV27 with TRBJ2-5; D might be TRBD1 (6 bases). The CDR3 DNA reads as TGTGCCAGCAGTTTCGGGGCCAGGGGAGAGACCCAGTACTTC. The encoded protein is CASSFGARGETQYF.